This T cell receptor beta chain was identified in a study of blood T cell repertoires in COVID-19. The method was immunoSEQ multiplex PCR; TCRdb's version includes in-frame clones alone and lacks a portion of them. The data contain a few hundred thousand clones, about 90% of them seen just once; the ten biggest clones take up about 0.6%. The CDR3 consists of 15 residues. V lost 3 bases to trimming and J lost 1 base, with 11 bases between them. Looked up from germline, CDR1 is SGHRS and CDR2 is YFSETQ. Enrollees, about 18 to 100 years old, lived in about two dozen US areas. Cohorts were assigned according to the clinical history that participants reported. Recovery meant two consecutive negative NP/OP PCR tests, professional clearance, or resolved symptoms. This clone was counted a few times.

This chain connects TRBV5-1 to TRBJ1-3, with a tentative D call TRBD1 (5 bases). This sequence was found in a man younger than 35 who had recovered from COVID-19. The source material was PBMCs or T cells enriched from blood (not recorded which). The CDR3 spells CASSSLGVSGNTIYF. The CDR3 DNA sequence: TGCGCCAGCAGCTCCCTAGGGGTGTCTGGAAACACCATATATTTT.